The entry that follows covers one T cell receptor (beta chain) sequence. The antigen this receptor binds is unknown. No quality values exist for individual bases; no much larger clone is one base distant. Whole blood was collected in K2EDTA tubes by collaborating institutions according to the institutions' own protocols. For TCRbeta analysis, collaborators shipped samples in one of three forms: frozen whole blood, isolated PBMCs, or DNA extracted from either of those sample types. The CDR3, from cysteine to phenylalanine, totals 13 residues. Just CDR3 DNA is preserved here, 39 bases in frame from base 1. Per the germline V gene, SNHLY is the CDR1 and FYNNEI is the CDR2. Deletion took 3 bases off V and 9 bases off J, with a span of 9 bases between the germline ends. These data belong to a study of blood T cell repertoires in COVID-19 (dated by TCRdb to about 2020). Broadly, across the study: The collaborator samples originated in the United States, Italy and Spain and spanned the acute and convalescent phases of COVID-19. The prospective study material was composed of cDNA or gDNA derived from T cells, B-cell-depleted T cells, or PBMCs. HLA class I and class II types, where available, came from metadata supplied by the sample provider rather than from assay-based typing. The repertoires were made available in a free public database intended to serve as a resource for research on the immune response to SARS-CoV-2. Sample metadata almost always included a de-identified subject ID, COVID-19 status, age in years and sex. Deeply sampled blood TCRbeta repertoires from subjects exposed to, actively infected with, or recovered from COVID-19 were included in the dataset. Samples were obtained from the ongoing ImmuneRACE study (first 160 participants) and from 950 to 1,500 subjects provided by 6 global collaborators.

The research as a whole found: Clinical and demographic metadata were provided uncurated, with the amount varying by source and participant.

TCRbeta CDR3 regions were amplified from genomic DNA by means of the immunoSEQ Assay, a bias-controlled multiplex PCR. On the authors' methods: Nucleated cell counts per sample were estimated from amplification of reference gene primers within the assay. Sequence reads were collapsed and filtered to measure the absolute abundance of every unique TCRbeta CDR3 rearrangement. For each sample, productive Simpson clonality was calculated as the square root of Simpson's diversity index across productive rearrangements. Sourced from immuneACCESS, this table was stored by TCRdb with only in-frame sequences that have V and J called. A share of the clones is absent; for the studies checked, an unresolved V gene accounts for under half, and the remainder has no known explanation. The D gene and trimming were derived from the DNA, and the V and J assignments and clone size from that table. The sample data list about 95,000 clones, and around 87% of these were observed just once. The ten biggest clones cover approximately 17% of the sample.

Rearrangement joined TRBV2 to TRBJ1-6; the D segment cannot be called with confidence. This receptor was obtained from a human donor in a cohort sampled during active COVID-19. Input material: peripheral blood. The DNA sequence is TGTGCCAGCAGTGACAGGTTAGGTTCACCCCTCCACTTT. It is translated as CASSDRLGSPLHF.